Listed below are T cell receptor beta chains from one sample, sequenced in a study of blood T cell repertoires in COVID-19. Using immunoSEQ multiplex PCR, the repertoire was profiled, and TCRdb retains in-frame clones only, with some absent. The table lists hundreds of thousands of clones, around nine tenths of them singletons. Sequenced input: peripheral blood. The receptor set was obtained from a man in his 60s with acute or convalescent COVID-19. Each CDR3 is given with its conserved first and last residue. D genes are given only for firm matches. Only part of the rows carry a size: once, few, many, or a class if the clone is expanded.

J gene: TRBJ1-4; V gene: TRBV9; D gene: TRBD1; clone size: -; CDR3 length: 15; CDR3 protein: CASSGGDREYEKLFF; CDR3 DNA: TGTGCCAGCAGCGGGGGGGACAGGGAGTATGAAAAACTGTTTTTT
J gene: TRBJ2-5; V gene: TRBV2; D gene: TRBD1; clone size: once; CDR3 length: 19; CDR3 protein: CASRKNPGQGPPGQETQYF; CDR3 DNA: TGTGCCAGCAGAAAGAACCCGGGACAGGGGCCCCCCGGCCAAGAGACCCAGTACTTC
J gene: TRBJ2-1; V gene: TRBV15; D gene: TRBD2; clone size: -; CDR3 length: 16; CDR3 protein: CATSGSSSGGYNEQFF; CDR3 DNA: TGTGCCACCAGCGGCTCTTCTAGCGGGGGGTACAATGAGCAGTTCTTC
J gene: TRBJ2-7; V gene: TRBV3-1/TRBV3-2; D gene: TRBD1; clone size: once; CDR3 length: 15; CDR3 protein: CASSQGGTGISEQYF; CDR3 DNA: TGTGCCAGCAGCCAAGGGGGGACAGGGATCTCCGAGCAGTACTTC
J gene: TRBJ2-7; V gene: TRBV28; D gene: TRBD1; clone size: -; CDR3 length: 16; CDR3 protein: CASSVAGTGSSYEQYF; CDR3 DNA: TGTGCCAGCAGTGTCGCCGGGACAGGGAGCTCCTACGAGCAGTACTTC
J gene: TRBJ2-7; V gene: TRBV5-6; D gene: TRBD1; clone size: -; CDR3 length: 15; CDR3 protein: CASSPVGQGSYEQYF; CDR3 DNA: TGTGCCAGCAGCCCCGTGGGACAGGGCTCCTACGAGCAGTACTTC
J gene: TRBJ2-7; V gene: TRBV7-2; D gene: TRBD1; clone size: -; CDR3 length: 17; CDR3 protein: CASSFPDRSGSNYEQYF; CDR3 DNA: TGTGCCAGCAGCTTCCCGGACAGGTCCGGATCCAACTACGAGCAGTACTTC
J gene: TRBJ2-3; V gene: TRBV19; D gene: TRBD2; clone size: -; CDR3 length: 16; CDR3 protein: CASSPEPRLAAGTQYF; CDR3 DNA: TGTGCCAGTAGTCCCGAACCTAGACTAGCGGCAGGTACGCAGTATTTT
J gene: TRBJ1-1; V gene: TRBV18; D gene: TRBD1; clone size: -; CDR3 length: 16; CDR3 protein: CASSLPSGKGALEAFF; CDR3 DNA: TGTGCCAGCTCACTCCCTAGTGGAAAGGGGGCCCTCGAAGCTTTCTTT
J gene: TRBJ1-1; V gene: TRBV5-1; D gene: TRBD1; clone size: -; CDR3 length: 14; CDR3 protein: CASRQGGMNTEAFF; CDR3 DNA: TGCGCCAGTCGACAGGGCGGGATGAACACTGAAGCTTTCTTT
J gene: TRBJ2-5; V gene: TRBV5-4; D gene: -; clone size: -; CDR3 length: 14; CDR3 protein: CASSLGGAQETQYF; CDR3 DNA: TGTGCCAGCAGCCTCGGCGGAGCCCAAGAGACCCAGTACTTC
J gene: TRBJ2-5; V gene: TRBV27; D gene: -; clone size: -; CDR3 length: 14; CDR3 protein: CASSLGGNRETQYF; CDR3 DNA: TGTGCCAGCAGTTTAGGAGGGAACCGGGAGACCCAGTACTTC
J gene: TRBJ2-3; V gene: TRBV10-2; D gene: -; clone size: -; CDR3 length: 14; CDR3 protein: CASKARVGADTQYF; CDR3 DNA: TGCGCCAGCAAGGCCAGAGTGGGCGCAGATACGCAGTATTTT
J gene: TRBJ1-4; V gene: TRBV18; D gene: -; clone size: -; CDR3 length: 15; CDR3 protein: CASSPQDKRREKLFF; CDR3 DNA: TGTGCCAGCTCACCCCAGGATAAGAGAAGGGAAAAACTGTTTTTT
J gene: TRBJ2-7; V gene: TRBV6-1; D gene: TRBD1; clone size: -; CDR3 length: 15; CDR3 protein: CASSEYQGASYEQYF; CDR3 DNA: TGTGCCAGCAGTGAGTACCAGGGGGCATCCTACGAGCAGTACTTC
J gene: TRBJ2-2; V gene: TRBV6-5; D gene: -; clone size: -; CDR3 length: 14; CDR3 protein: CASRRTATTGELFF; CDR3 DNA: TGTGCCAGCCGAAGGACAGCTACCACCGGGGAGCTGTTTTTT
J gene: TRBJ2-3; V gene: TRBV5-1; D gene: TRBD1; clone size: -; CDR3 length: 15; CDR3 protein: CASSLGQGRTDTQYF; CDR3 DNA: TGCGCCAGCAGCTTGGGACAGGGACGCACAGATACGCAGTATTTT
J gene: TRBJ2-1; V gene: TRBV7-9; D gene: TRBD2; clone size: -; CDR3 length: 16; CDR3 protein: CASSLTGAGAYNEQFF; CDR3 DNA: TGTGCCAGCAGCTTAACGGGAGCGGGGGCCTACAATGAGCAGTTCTTC
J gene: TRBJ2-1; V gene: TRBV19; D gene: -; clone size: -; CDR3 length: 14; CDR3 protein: CATKGIGRQFEQFF; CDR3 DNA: TGTGCCACAAAGGGGATCGGACGGCAGTTCGAGCAGTTCTTC
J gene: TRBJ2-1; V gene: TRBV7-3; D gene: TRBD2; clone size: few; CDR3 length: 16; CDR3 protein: CASSSLPSGGRNEQFF; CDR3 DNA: TGTGCCAGCAGCTCACTCCCTAGCGGGGGACGCAATGAGCAGTTCTTC
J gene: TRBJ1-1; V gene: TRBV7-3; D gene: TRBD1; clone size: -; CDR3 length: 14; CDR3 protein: CASSPTGSRTEAFF; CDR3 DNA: TGTGCCAGCAGCCCGACAGGGAGTAGGACTGAAGCTTTCTTT
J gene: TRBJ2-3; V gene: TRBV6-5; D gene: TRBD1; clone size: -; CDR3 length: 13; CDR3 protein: CASKGASTDTQYF; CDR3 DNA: TGTGCCAGCAAGGGGGCGAGCACAGATACGCAGTATTTT
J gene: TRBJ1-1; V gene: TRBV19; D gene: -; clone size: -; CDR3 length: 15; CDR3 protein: CASSFLGQLNTEAFF; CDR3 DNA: TGTGCCAGTAGTTTCCTCGGACAGCTGAACACTGAAGCTTTCTTT
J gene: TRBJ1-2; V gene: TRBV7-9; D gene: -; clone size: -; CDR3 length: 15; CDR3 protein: CASSSTRNRNYGYTF; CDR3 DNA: TGTGCCAGCAGCTCCACACGGAACAGGAACTATGGCTACACCTTC
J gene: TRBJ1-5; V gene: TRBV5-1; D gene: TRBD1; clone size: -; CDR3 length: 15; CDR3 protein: CASSEGTGGNQPQHF; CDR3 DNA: TGCGCCAGCAGCGAGGGGACAGGGGGCAATCAGCCCCAGCATTTT
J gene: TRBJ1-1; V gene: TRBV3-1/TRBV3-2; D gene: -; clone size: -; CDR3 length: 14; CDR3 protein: CASSQGRTSREAFF; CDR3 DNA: TGTGCCAGCAGCCAGGGGCGAACAAGCCGTGAAGCTTTCTTT
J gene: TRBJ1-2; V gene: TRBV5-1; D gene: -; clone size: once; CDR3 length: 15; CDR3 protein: CASSRQSGRDGGYTF; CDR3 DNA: TGCGCCAGCAGCCGGCAATCCGGCAGGGATGGAGGCTACACCTTC
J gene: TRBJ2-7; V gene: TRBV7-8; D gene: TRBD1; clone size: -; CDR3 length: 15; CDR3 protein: CASSIRQGPNYEQYF; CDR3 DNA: TGTGCCAGCAGCATCCGACAGGGCCCAAACTACGAGCAGTACTTC
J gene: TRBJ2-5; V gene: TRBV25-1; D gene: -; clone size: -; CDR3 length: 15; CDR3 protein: CASSDLFRGQETQYF; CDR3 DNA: TGTGCCAGCAGTGATCTATTTAGGGGCCAAGAGACCCAGTACTTC
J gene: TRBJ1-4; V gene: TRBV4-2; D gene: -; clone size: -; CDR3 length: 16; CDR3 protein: CASSQEFSGSGEKLFF; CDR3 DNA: TGTGCCAGCAGCCAAGAATTTTCGGGGTCGGGTGAAAAACTGTTTTTT
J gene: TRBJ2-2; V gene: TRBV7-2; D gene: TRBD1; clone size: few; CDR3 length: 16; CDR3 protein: CASSPTTGTNTGELFF; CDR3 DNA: TGTGCCAGCAGCCCTACGACAGGGACGAACACCGGGGAGCTGTTTTTT